This entry concerns a single T cell receptor (beta chain). Per the germline V gene, CDR1 is SQVTM and CDR2 is ANQGSEA. The V end was cut by 7 bases, the J end by 1 base, with 13 bases between. CDR3 length: 14 amino acids. The sample belongs to a study of T cell repertoires in cytomegalovirus infection. TCRdb re-analysed the reads in MiXCR, keeping a single row per CDR3 protein. The sample consists of 200,000 to 300,000 distinct CDR3 sequences, about 5.9% of them appearing once. Sample: PBMCs. This clonotype originated in a human donor in good health (CMV status not recorded). Some clones in this sample may be carry-over from other donors' samples. The chain links TRBV29-1 to TRBJ2-2, with D hard to call. CDR3 in amino acids: CSAMRDRNTGELFF. DNA for the CDR3: TGCAGCGCTATGCGAGATCGGAACACCGGGGAGCTGTTTTTT.